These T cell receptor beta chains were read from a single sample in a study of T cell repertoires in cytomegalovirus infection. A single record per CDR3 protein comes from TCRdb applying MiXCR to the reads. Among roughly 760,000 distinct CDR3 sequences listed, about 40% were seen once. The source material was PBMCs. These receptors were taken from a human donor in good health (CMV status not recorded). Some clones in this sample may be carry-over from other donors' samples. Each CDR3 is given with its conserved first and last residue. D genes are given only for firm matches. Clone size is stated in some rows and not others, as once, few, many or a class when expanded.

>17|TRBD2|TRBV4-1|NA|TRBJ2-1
CASSQGLAGGPYNEQFF
TGCGCCAGCAGCCAAGGACTAGCGGGGGGCCCTTACAATGAGCAGTTCTTC
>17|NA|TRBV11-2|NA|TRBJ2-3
CASSFMRPVSSTDTQYF
TGTGCCAGCAGCTTTATGAGACCAGTCAGCAGCACAGATACGCAGTATTTT
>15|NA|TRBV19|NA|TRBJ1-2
CASSIRTEVGHGYTF
TGTGCCAGTAGTATCCGGACAGAGGTCGGCCATGGCTACACCTTC
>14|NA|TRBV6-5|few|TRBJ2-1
CASSYRGPYNEQFF
TGTGCCAGCAGTTACAGGGGACCCTACAATGAGCAGTTCTTC
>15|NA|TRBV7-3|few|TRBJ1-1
CASSLFQGWDTEAFF
TGTGCCAGCAGCTTATTTCAGGGATGGGATACTGAAGCTTTCTTT
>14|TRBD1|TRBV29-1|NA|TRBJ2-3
CSVEPGQGADTQYF
TGCAGCGTTGAACCCGGTCAGGGGGCAGATACGCAGTATTTT
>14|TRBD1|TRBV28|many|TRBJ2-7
CASITGTGTYEQYF
TGTGCCAGCATTACCGGGACAGGGACCTACGAGCAGTACTTC
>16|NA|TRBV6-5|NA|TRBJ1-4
CASSYRRGRGNEKLFF
TGTGCCAGCAGTTACCGTCGGGGCAGGGGAAATGAAAAACTGTTTTTT
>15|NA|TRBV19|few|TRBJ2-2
CASSIVLGNTGELFF
TGTGCCAGTAGTATAGTATTGGGGAACACCGGGGAGCTGTTTTTT
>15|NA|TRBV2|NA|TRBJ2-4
CASSEAQGGIGIQYF
TGTGCCAGCAGTGAGGCACAGGGGGGGATAGGCATTCAGTACTTC
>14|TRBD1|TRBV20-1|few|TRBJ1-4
CSAKTGATNEKLFF
TGCAGTGCTAAAACAGGGGCAACTAATGAAAAACTGTTTTTT
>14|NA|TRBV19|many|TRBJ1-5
CASTLGYSNQPQHF
TGTGCCAGTACCCTAGGGTATAGCAATCAGCCCCAGCATTTT
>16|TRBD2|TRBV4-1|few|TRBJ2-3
CASSQDTAGALGTQYF
TGCGCCAGCAGCCAAGACACAGCGGGGGCACTGGGTACGCAGTATTTT